Given below is one T cell receptor (beta chain) in context. Patients had resection in Japan or China between about 2013 and 2017. These data belong to a study of immune evolution from preneoplasia to lung adenocarcinoma. Some clones are missing from TCRdb's copy, which holds only in-frame ones; the method was immunoSEQ multiplex PCR. Of about 5,400 clones in the sample, 86% were seen once. This clonotype was obtained from a person aged 50-75 years with lung adenocarcinoma. Input material: FFPE invasive lung adenocarcinoma tissue.

CDR3 coding DNA: TGTGCCAGCAGCGCGGGGCTTTTCTCCTACGAGCAGTACTTC. This codes for CASSAGLFSYEQYF. This sequence joins TRBV9 and TRBJ2-7; tentatively, D is TRBD1 or TRBD2 (5 bases each). CDR1 and CDR2 from the germline V gene are SGDLS and YYNGEE. CDR3 size: 14 residues. V shed 3 bases and J shed 0 bases, with 10 bases lying between them.